This T cell receptor beta chain was obtained from a study of Graves' ophthalmopathy and Graves' hyperthyroidism. This CDR3 comprises 13 residues. The J segment lost 3 bases and the V segment lost 10 bases, leaving 8 bases of the junction unmatched. Looked up from germline, CDR1 is ENHRY and CDR2 is SYGVKD. This clonotype has only a few counts. Amplified TCR beta CDR3 regions were obtained using RNA transcripts as template. RT-PCR in the first round used HTBI primers; a second-round multiplex PCR followed. In TCRdb, the multiplex PCR reads were re-called with MiXCR into one record per CDR3 protein. Of almost 750,000 distinct CDR3 sequences detected, around 40% appear once; the ten largest clones hold approximately 46%.

This TCR came from an adult man with Graves' ophthalmopathy. Specimen: peripheral blood. This chain joins TRBV10-3 and TRBJ2-7, with 8 bases that match TRBD2. DNA of the CDR3: TGTGCCAGCAGATTAAGCGGGAGCTACGAGCAGTACTTC. This translates into CASRLSGSYEQYF.